One sample yielded the 24 T cell receptor beta chains listed below, sequenced in a study of cytotoxic CD8 clonotypes in ibrutinib-treated CLL. The protocol was immunoSEQ multiplex PCR, while the TCRdb copy is restricted to in-frame clones and leaves out a portion. The sample includes 30,000 to 40,000 clones, 60% to 75% of them seen just once. Sequences were derived from PBMCs, sampled at disease progression, from a patient treated with ibrutinib. Source of these receptors: a human donor with chronic lymphocytic leukemia.

In its sample, this clone ranks as medium-sized. J is TRBJ1-5 and V is TRBV27; 8 bases fit TRBD1. The CDR3 contains 19 residues. Unmatched junction bases numbered 19, after V lost 8 bases and J lost 1 base. Germline assignment: CDR1 MNHEY and CDR2 SMNVEV (reference sequence). The chain's CDR3 is CASRTSTGEGGLSNQPQHF. In nucleotides, the CDR3 is TGTGCCAGCCGAACATCGACAGGGGAGGGTGGGTTGAGCAATCAGCCCCAGCATTTT.

The chain has TRBV2 and TRBJ1-1; the match to TRBD1 covers 7 bases. The V gene end was trimmed by 6 bases and the J gene end by 6 bases; junction bases not matched to a gene: 7. This CDR3 region has 13 residues. Germline-derived CDR1 and CDR2 are SNHLY and FYNNEI. CDR3 bases: TGTGCCAGCAGGGAGACAGGGTACGCTGAAGCTTTCTTT. Its protein product is CASRETGYAEAFF.

The CDR3 sequence: CASSYDVYEQYF. CDR3 nucleotide sequence: TGTGCCAGCAGTTATGATGTCTACGAGCAGTACTTC. V is TRBV6-5 and J is TRBJ2-5; D unclear. The end of the DNA is better explained by TRBJ2-7, so the J call may be wrong. This CDR3 has 12 residues. CDR1 is MNHEY, CDR2 SVGAGI, per germline.

This sequence joins TRBV10-3 and TRBJ2-2; tentatively, D is TRBD2 (6 bases). V lost 6 bases, J lost 1 base, and 15 bases lay in between. The CDR3 covers 16 residues. Germline lookup yields CDR1 ENHRY and CDR2 SYGVKD. In nucleotides, the CDR3 is TGTGCCATCAGAGAATTTGGAGGGATGAACACCGGGGAGCTGTTTTTT. Amino acids: CAIREFGGMNTGELFF.

The chain is built from TRBV6-1 and TRBJ2-7; 10 nucleotides match TRBD2. Per germline, CDR1 MNHNS and CDR2 SASEGT. V trimming: 10 bases; J trimming: 2 bases; junction bases outside the gene matches: 5. CDR3 length: 13 residues. As DNA, the CDR3 is TGTGCCATAACTAGCGGGAAACCCTACGAGCAGTACTTC. Its translation: CAITSGKPYEQYF.

The chain links TRBV7-2 to TRBJ2-7; D is unresolved. Germline CDR1 SGHTA, CDR2 FQGNSA. Trimming took 1 base from V and 7 from J, leaving 5 bases between them. The CDR3 length is 11 residues. The CDR3 sequence is CASSLVGEQYF. In nucleotides, the CDR3 is TGTGCCAGCAGCTTAGTAGGGGAGCAGTACTTC.

This chain uses TRBV5-4 with TRBJ2-1, with 8 bases aligning to TRBD1. The CDR3 runs 16 residues. Per germline, CDR1 SGHNT and CDR2 YYREEE (reference sequence). J was trimmed by 9 bases and V by 4 bases; bases with no gene match: 15. The CDR3 region is CASSVLGQGAVSEQFF. CDR3 nucleotide sequence: TGTGCCAGCAGCGTCCTGGGGCAGGGGGCAGTTAGTGAGCAGTTCTTC.

A few counts support this clone. The chain is built from TRBV6-5 and TRBJ2-7; 10 bases align to TRBD1. This CDR3 has 15 residues. V was pared by 5 bases and J by 3 bases, with 7 bases of the junction left unmatched. Per the germline V gene, CDR1 is MNHEY and CDR2 is SVGAGI. The CDR3 DNA reads TGTGCCAGCAGTCCGACAGGGGGCTCCGACTACGAGCAGTACTTC. It translates to CASSPTGGSDYEQYF.

The chain uses TRBV7-8 and TRBJ1-2; 8 bases align to TRBD1. The CDR3 consists of 16 residues. V lost 2 bases to trimming and J lost 5 bases; unmatched junction nucleotides: 10. Germline V gene lookup returns CDR1 SGHVS and CDR2 FQNEAQ. The CDR3 DNA sequence: TGTGCCAGCAGCTTACGCTTCCAGGGGGCCGTTTATGGCTACACCTTC. This encodes CASSLRFQGAVYGYTF.

The J gene is TRBJ2-3, the V gene TRBV5-1; no clear D. The CDR3 loop spans 14 amino acids. Deletions cut 7 bases from V and 3 bases from J, with 15 bases between. The germline CDR1 and CDR2 sequences are SGHRS and YFSETQ. The CDR3 here is CASVWVPDTDTQYF. The CDR3 region has the DNA TGCGCCAGCGTCTGGGTACCCGATACAGATACGCAGTATTTT.

This clone was observed a handful of times. The junction does not match germline at one end; this may be a read error. This rearrangement joins TRBV7-7 to TRBJ2-7; TRBD1 might be the D (5 bases). CDR3 length equals 13 residues. The germline gives CDR1 SSHAT, CDR2 FNYEAQ (reference sequence). The CDR3 DNA reads TGTGCTAGCAGCTTAGATTTCACAGGAGAGCAGTACTTC. Encoded protein: CASSLDFTGEQYF.

The V gene is TRBV4-1, the J gene TRBJ1-5; no firm D call. Trimming shortened V by 9 bases and J by 1 base, and 13 bases separated the two germline ends. Germline CDR1 and CDR2: MGHRA and YSYEKL. The CDR3 is 14 amino acids. DNA for the CDR3: TGCGCCAGAACCCAAAGGGTGAGCAATCAGCCCCAGCATTTT. Protein product: CARTQRVSNQPQHF.

The V and J genes are TRBV9 and TRBJ1-2; D not certain. V lost 2 bases, J lost 5 bases, and 16 bases lay in between. The CDR3 runs to 15 residues. Germline CDR1 reads SGDLS; CDR2 reads YYNGEE. The CDR3 loop reads CASSVGSATFYGYTF. In DNA, the CDR3 is TGTGCCAGCAGCGTGGGTTCGGCAACTTTTTATGGCTACACCTTC.

The chain is built from TRBV19 and TRBJ2-3; TRBD1 or TRBD2 may be the D gene (5 bases each). Germline V lookup: CDR1 LNHDA, CDR2 SQIVND (reference sequence). V was clipped by 6 bases and J by 1 base, with 14 bases between them. This CDR3 is 15 amino acids long. Here the CDR3 reads CASRGLRGGTDTQYF. As DNA, the CDR3 is TGTGCCAGTAGGGGGTTAAGGGGAGGCACAGATACGCAGTATTTT. The complete variable domain, with remaining parts taken from reference TRBV19 and TRBJ2-3, reads DGGITQSPKYLFRKEGQNVTLSCEQNLNHDAMYWYRQDPGQGLRLIYYSQIVNDFQKGDIAEGYSVSREKKESFPLTVTSAQKNPTAFYLCASRGLRGGTDTQYFGPGTRLTVL.

The rearrangement uses TRBV6-1 and TRBJ2-1, with D perhaps TRBD2 (5 bases). The CDR3 spans 16 residues. Deletions cut 4 bases from V and 5 bases from J, with 18 bases between. Germline-derived CDR1 and CDR2 are MNHNS and SASEGT. The DNA for the CDR3 is TGTGCCAGCAGTGGGTCACCTAGCAATTGGGACAATGAGCAGTTCTTC. Translation: CASSGSPSNWDNEQFF.

This clone is a singleton in its sample. This chain uses TRBV18 with TRBJ1-4; D is ambiguous. Germline assignment: CDR1 KGHSH and CDR2 LQKENI. This CDR3 contains 16 residues. The germline V and J ends were trimmed by 2 bases and 3 bases, with 13 bases remaining between them. This chain's CDR3 is CASSPIPLGANEKLFF. DNA of the CDR3: TGTGCCAGCTCACCAATCCCTCTGGGTGCTAATGAAAAACTGTTTTTT. The variable domain in full, with the rest retrieved from reference TRBV18 and TRBJ1-4, is NAGVMQNPRHLVRRRGQEARLRCSPMKGHSHVYWYRQLPEEGLKFMVYLQKENIIDESGMPKERFSAEFPKEGPSILRIQQVVRGDSAAYFCASSPIPLGANEKLFFGSGTQLSVL.

V usage is TRBV6-5 and J usage is TRBJ2-3, with 9 bases matching TRBD2. With V trimmed by 0 bases and J by 4 bases, 2 bases remained unmatched. CDR1 is MNHEY, CDR2 SVGAGI, per germline. The CDR3 spans 15 residues. CDR3 amino acids: CASSYSAGGPDTQYF. DNA for the CDR3: TGTGCCAGCAGTTACTCGGCGGGAGGGCCAGATACGCAGTATTTT.

V and J are TRBV5-1 and TRBJ2-7; 11 nucleotides match TRBD1. The CDR3 extends over 14 amino acids. Per the germline V gene, CDR1 is SGHRS and CDR2 is YFSETQ. The ends lost 4 bases at V and 3 bases at J; junction bases unmatched: 3. CDR3 loop: CASSQGTGGYEQYF. In DNA, the CDR3 is TGCGCCAGCAGCCAAGGGACAGGGGGCTACGAGCAGTACTTC.

The J gene is TRBJ1-2, the V gene TRBV7-8; no definite D call. The CDR3 contains 14 residues. CDR1 SGHVS and CDR2 FQNEAQ come from the germline V gene. V shed 1 base and J shed 4 bases, with 10 bases lying between them. CDR3 region: CASSLDVLSYGYTF. CDR3 nucleotide sequence: TGTGCCAGCAGCTTAGACGTTCTCAGCTATGGCTACACCTTC.

The chain is built from TRBV5-1 and TRBJ2-4, with 8 nucleotides matching TRBD2. V lost 0 bases, J lost 8 bases, and 13 bases stayed unmatched. The CDR3 loop spans 17 amino acids. CDR1 is SGHRS, CDR2 YFSETQ, per germline. CDR3 DNA sequence: TGCGCCAGCAGCTTGGCCTCAGCGGGAGTTTCGCGCGACATTCAGTACTTC. It is translated as CASSLASAGVSRDIQYF.

This chain joins TRBV7-9 and TRBJ1-1, with unresolved D. From germline, CDR1 is SEHNR and CDR2 FQNEAQ (reference sequence). Trimming took 5 bases from V and 3 from J, leaving 4 bases between them. There are 11 residues in the CDR3. The CDR3 nucleotides read TGTGCCAGCAGCCAGGACACTGAAGCTTTCTTT. It yields the protein CASSQDTEAFF.

The rearrangement joins TRBV6-5 to TRBJ2-7; the D is unclear. The germline V and J ends were trimmed by 0 bases and 0 bases, with 9 bases remaining between them. Germline assignment: CDR1 MNHEY and CDR2 SVGAGI. The length of the CDR3 is 15 residues. CDR3 region: CASSYSGPSSYEQYF. The DNA for the CDR3 is TGTGCCAGCAGTTACTCCGGGCCGAGCTCCTACGAGCAGTACTTC.

V and J are TRBV23-1 and TRBJ1-4; tentative D call: TRBD1 (6 bases). TRBV23-1 belongs to the ORF category, with a function that is uncertain. The germline V and J ends were trimmed by 2 bases and 3 bases, with 16 bases remaining between them. The CDR3 consists of 17 residues. The CDR3 loop reads CASSQPPTGNPNEKLFF. As DNA, the CDR3 is TGCGCCAGCAGTCAACCCCCAACAGGGAACCCTAATGAAAAACTGTTTTTT.

V is TRBV4-1 and J is TRBJ2-4; TRBD2 might be the D (5 bases). Trimming pared 3 bases from V and 0 bases from J, leaving 21 bases between. Germline V CDR1 and CDR2: MGHRA, YSYEKL. CDR3 length: 19 residues. CDR3 bases: TGCGCCAGCAGCCATCCCGGCGGGCAGAACCCTTTAGCCAAAAACATTCAGTACTTC. This codes for CASSHPGGQNPLAKNIQYF.